Following are 20 T cell receptor beta chains from one sample sequenced in a study of Ad26.COV2.S vaccination and SARS-CoV-2 variants. The table came from immunoSEQ multiplex PCR; TCRdb's copy has only in-frame clones and leaves some out. The sample shows around 250,000 clones, 70% to 90% of them seen only once. As to treatment: around 19 received Ad26.COV2.S at low or high dose, single or two shots; 5 received placebo; per-sample allocation not given. Repertoires come from day 63 after the first vaccine or placebo injection. The sequences come from peripheral blood, collected in a trial of Ad26.COV2.S vaccine versus placebo. The receptor source for this set is a person between 18 and 65 years old who received the Ad26.COV2.S COVID-19 vaccine or a placebo.

This chain connects TRBV18 to TRBJ2-1, with 11 bases that match TRBD2. Germline assignment: CDR1 KGHSH and CDR2 LQKENI. Trimming removed 3 bases from V and 4 bases from J; junction bases left unmatched: 8. The CDR3 runs to 17 residues. The CDR3 loop reads CASSPATSGSLYNEQFF. The CDR3 coding sequence is TGTGCCAGCTCACCCGCAACTAGCGGGAGTTTATACAATGAGCAGTTCTTC.

In its sample, this clone was seen a few times. This rearrangement joins TRBV18 to TRBJ2-1; no definite D call. This CDR3 comprises 16 residues. Germline V lookup: CDR1 KGHSH, CDR2 LQKENI. V was trimmed by 3 bases and J by 0 bases, leaving 12 bases between them. The CDR3 DNA reads TGTGCCAGCTCACCGCCGGACCGAAACTCCTACAATGAGCAGTTCTTC. Amino acid sequence: CASSPPDRNSYNEQFF.

This chain joins TRBV4-1 and TRBJ2-5; 11 nucleotides align to TRBD2. This CDR3 region has 16 residues. In germline, CDR1 is MGHRA, CDR2 YSYEKL. With V trimmed by 3 bases and J by 2 bases, 5 bases remained unmatched. DNA of the CDR3: TGCGCCAGCAGCCATCGGGGACTAGCGGCACAAGAGACCCAGTACTTC. Residues: CASSHRGLAAQETQYF.

The chain joins TRBV19 to TRBJ1-4, with 9 bases lining up with TRBD1. The germline V gene encodes CDR1 LNHDA and CDR2 SQIVND (reference sequence). This CDR3 spans 15 amino acids. V was clipped by 4 bases and J by 4 bases; unmatched bases: 4. CDR3 nucleotides: TGTGCCAGTAGTAGGGACAGGGACCATAATGAAAAACTGTTTTTT. Amino acid sequence: CASSRDRDHNEKLFF.

This sequence joins TRBV4-2 and TRBJ2-5; D is unresolved. The V end was cut by 4 bases, the J end by 3 bases, with 9 bases between. Germline V gene sequence: CDR1 LGHNA, CDR2 YNFKEQ. CDR3 length equals 13 residues. CDR3 region: CASSRDLEETQYF. As DNA, the CDR3 is TGTGCCAGCAGCCGAGACCTAGAAGAGACCCAGTACTTC.

This chain joins TRBV5-8 and TRBJ2-1; the D gene is possibly TRBD2 (5 bases). The ends were cut back, 5 bases at V and 10 bases at J, with 13 bases in the middle. Germline V CDR1 and CDR2: SGHTS, YDEGEE. The length of the CDR3 is 12 residues. CDR3 DNA sequence: TGTGCCAGCAGACCTGGACTGCGAGAGCAGTTCTTC. It specifies CASRPGLREQFF.

The chain carries TRBV6-5 and TRBJ1-2; D possibly corresponds to TRBD1 (5 bases). CDR1 and CDR2 (germline): MNHEY, SVGAGI. This CDR3 is 13 amino acids long. The V and J ends lost 6 bases and 4 bases respectively, with 12 bases between them. The CDR3 loop reads CASSGGLVYGYTF. In DNA, the CDR3 is TGTGCCAGCAGCGGGGGTTTGGTCTATGGCTACACCTTC.

The gene calls are TRBV20-1 and TRBJ2-1, with D uncertain. V lost 0 bases and J 8 bases, leaving 5 bases between the germline ends. The germline V gene has CDR1 DFQATT and CDR2 SNEGSKA (reference sequence). The CDR3 has 11 amino acids. CDR3 in DNA: TGCAGTGCTAGAGATGCCTATGAGCAGTTCTTC. Translation gives CSARDAYEQFF.

The V and J genes are TRBV29-1 and TRBJ2-5; TRBD2 aligns across 7 bases. V lost 6 bases and J lost 5; bases outside the gene matches: 9. Germline lookup yields CDR1 SQVTM and CDR2 ANQGSEA. The CDR3 loop spans 13 amino acids. The CDR3 coding sequence is TGCAGCGTGAGGACTAGTCTCTGGGAGACCCAGTACTTC. Protein product: CSVRTSLWETQYF.

The chain carries TRBV15 and TRBJ2-7, with D tentatively TRBD1 (5 bases). CDR1 LNHNV and CDR2 YYDKDF come from the germline V gene (reference sequence). Trimming took off 1 base at V and 2 bases at J, with 9 bases between the two ends. CDR3 size: 14 residues. In DNA form, the CDR3 reads TGTGCCACCAGCAGAGGAGTGGGGCCCTACGAGCAGTACTTC. Amino acid sequence: CATSRGVGPYEQYF.

As for this clone: Other DNA variants within this sample encode the same CDR3. DNA of the CDR3: TGTGCCAGTAGTATCGGCACTGAAGCTTTCTTT. Translation: CASSIGTEAFF. The chain combines TRBV19 with TRBJ1-1; D uncertain. Germline V gives CDR1 LNHDA, CDR2 SQIVND (reference sequence). The V end lost 3 bases, the J end lost 4 bases, and 3 bases lay between the germline ends. CDR3 length: 11 residues.

This chain connects TRBV7-2 to TRBJ2-3; D perhaps matches TRBD2 (5 bases). V lost 5 bases and J 4 bases, leaving 19 bases between the germline ends. This CDR3 contains 16 residues. Germline CDR1 and CDR2: SGHTA and FQGNSA. CDR3 sequence (DNA): TGTGCCAGCAGCCGTGACTTACTCGGGGTGGCAGATACGCAGTATTTT. Its protein is CASSRDLLGVADTQYF.

A word on this clone: The sample holds other DNA sequences that translate to the same CDR3. The chain combines TRBV24-1 with TRBJ2-5; D unclear. From germline, CDR1 is KGHDR and CDR2 SFDVKD. The CDR3 is 11 residues long. V was clipped by 3 bases and J by 5 bases, with 3 bases between them. This chain's CDR3 is CATSDGETQYF. The CDR3 DNA reads TGTGCCACCAGTGATGGTGAGACCCAGTACTTC.

This rearrangement joins TRBV6-5 to TRBJ2-7; D is uncertain. Germline assignment: CDR1 MNHEY and CDR2 SVGAGI. This CDR3 contains 13 residues. The ends were cut back, 0 bases at V and 1 base at J, with 4 bases in the middle. The DNA of the CDR3 is TGTGCCAGCAGTTACTCCCAGTCCTACGAGCAGTACTTC. Translation: CASSYSQSYEQYF.

This chain joins TRBV5-8 and TRBJ2-7; D possibly corresponds to TRBD1 (5 bases). V was trimmed by 4 bases and J by 3 bases, leaving 17 bases between them. There are 15 residues in the CDR3. Germline V lookup: CDR1 SGHTS, CDR2 YDEGEE. CDR3 loop: CASSAAAGSYYEQYF. The CDR3 DNA sequence: TGTGCCAGCAGCGCGGCGGCAGGGTCGTACTACGAGCAGTACTTC. Based on the CDR3 plus reference TRBV5-8 and TRBJ2-7, the full variable domain is EAGVTQSPTHLIKTRGQQATLRCSPISGHTSVYWYQQALGLGLQFLLWYDEGEERNRGNFPPRFSGRQFPNYSSELNVNALELEDSALYLCASSAAAGSYYEQYFGPGTRLTVT.

V is TRBV19 and J is TRBJ1-5; perhaps TRBD1 as D (5 bases). The CDR3 is made up of 14 amino acids. V lost 5 bases, J lost 9 bases, and 17 bases lay in between. The germline gives CDR1 LNHDA, CDR2 SQIVND (reference sequence). CDR3: CASSDLWGNGPQHF. The DNA of the CDR3 is TGTGCCAGTAGTGACCTTTGGGGCAACGGGCCCCAGCATTTT.

This clone showed up just once. This chain uses TRBV10-3 with TRBJ2-3; weak D call: TRBD2 (5 bases). From germline, CDR1 is ENHRY and CDR2 SYGVKD. This CDR3 contains 19 residues. Trimming shortened V by 0 bases and J by 2 bases, and 21 bases separated the two germline ends. The CDR3 DNA sequence: TGTGCCATCAGTGAGTCGAACCCTAGGACTCGCCCACCCACAGATACGCAGTATTTT. This codes for CAISESNPRTRPPTDTQYF.

The chain carries TRBV5-1 and TRBJ1-4; 11 bases map to TRBD1. Trimming cost V 1 base and J 6 bases; bases outside gene matches: 5. CDR1 is SGHRS, CDR2 YFSETQ, per germline. The CDR3 has 16 amino acids. The CDR3, as DNA: TGCGCCAGCAGCTTGACAGGACAGGGGGCTCATGAAAAACTGTTTTTT. Its translation is CASSLTGQGAHEKLFF.

The chain is built from TRBV7-9 and TRBJ2-3; 8 bases map to TRBD1. The CDR3 loop spans 14 amino acids. After removal of 3 bases from V and 5 bases from J, the junction contained 4 bases not matched to a gene. Germline V gene lookup returns CDR1 SEHNR and CDR2 FQNEAQ (reference sequence). CDR3 bases: TGTGCCAGCAGCTTGGACAGGGTTGGAGATACGCAGTATTTT. Its translation: CASSLDRVGDTQYF.

The rearrangement joins TRBV6-2 or TRBV6-3 to TRBJ1-2; possible D gene TRBD1, 6 bases. The V end was cut by 2 bases, the J end by 2 bases, with 6 bases between. The length of the CDR3 is 13 residues. Per the germline V gene, CDR1 is MNHEY and CDR2 is SVGEGT. The CDR3 loop is CASSYGQNYGYTF. DNA of the CDR3: TGTGCCAGCAGTTACGGACAGAACTATGGCTACACCTTC.